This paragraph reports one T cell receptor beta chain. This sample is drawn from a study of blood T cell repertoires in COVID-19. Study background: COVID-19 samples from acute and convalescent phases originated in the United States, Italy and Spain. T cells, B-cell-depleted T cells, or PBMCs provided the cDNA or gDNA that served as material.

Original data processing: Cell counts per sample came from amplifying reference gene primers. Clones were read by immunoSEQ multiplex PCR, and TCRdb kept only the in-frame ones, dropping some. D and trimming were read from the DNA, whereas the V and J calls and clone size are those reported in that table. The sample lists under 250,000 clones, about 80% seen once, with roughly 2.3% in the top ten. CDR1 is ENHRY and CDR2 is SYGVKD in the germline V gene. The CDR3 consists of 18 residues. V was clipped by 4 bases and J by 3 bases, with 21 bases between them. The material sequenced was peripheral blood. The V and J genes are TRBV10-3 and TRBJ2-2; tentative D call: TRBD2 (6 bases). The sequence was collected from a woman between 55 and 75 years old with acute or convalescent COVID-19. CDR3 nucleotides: TGTGCCATCAGTGTTCTCAAGTCGAGGTGGGGGGACACCGGGGAGCTGTTTTTT. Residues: CAISVLKSRWGDTGELFF.